The following is a T cell receptor (beta chain) sequence with its context. No antigen is known for it. This specimen belongs to a study of T-cell memory formation after mild COVID-19. Study-level findings and limits: In pre-infection memory, a portion of responding clones appeared, which suggested that cross-reactive memory joined. Mostly located in CM and EM were contracting CD4+ clones, with contracting CD8+ clones located in EMRA. Nothing showed for sure that second-wave clones peaking on day 37 were SARS-CoV-2 specific. A second wave expanding day 15 to 37 was CD4+-biased; contracting clones were balanced.

CDR3 length: 14 amino acids. The ends were cut back, 10 bases at V and 3 bases at J, with 18 bases in the middle. The germline V gene has CDR1 SGHTA and CDR2 FQGNSA. TCRdb fed the 5' RACE reads into MiXCR, producing one record per CDR3 protein. The repertoire holds about 420,000 distinct CDR3 sequences, 23% seen once, with around 13% in the top ten. The sequenced sample consisted of PBMCs or a T cell subset sorted from them (not recorded which). The chain uses TRBV7-2 and TRBJ2-5; D perhaps matches TRBD1 (6 bases). The source is an adult woman who had mild COVID-19 (a few samples of this study predate the infection). Cell type and time point are not known. This CDR3 is CATRGGLGEETQYF. The CDR3 bases are TGTGCCACCCGAGGGGGTCTCGGAGAAGAGACCCAGTACTTC.